This T cell receptor (beta chain) appears in the sequencing data of a study of read filtering for tumor transcriptome and immune sequencing (dated by TCRdb to 2020 to 2022). Context from the whole study: The cohort consisted of about 17 male and approximately 14 female patients, with a mean age of about 70 years and an age range of about 47 to 90. By revised international staging, eight or nine patients were R-ISS I, some 17 were R-ISS II and more than five were R-ISS III. After DNase treatment, whole-transcriptome libraries were prepared using the TruSeq RNA Access Library Prep Kit. Per sample, about 4.05 to 11 million TCR-region mapped reads were obtained with IR-seq, compared with only 85 to 1273 with RNA-seq. The study compared TCR repertoires from targeted immune repertoire sequencing and bulk whole-transcriptome sequencing run on the same bone marrow samples. One of the main goals was to work out a read-filtering strategy for immune repertoire data, in particular whether clonotypes backed by only a single read should be removed. The research as a whole found: Removing single-read clonotypes increased the correlation between IR-seq and RNA-seq shared clonotype proportions. In IR-seq, 80% to 85% of clonotypes but 3% to 4.5% of total reads were represented by single-read clonotypes, whereas in RNA-seq, 60% to 75% of clonotypes and approximately 40% of reads were represented by single-read clonotypes. Clonotypes were captured by IR-seq at much higher depth and more reliably than by RNA-seq, and smaller IR-seq throughput was sufficient for identification of most shared clonotypes. The sorted CD138-negative fraction was not purified T cells but a mixed bone marrow immune population.

This clonotype was seen only once. Its antigen remains undetermined. This sequence may be a read error, since a much larger clone differs from it by one base. TCR libraries were constructed from roughly 0.4 ug RNA using the Immunoverse kit, and molecular barcoded adaptors covering alpha/delta and beta/gamma chains were employed. TCR library preparation used the same RNA that went into transcriptome sequencing. Sequencing of TCR libraries was carried out on an Illumina HiSeq 4000 with 2 x 150 cycles. Turning to the authors' computational methods: With MiXCR, TCR reads were aligned to human V, D, J and C references and assembled into CDR3 clonotypes, with quality filtering and error correction included. Clonotype counts and gene usage diversity were analyzed with the tcR package in R. For inspection of raw mapping reads, RNA-seq reads were mapped by STAR aligner version 2.5.3a onto GRCh37 of the human genome. IR-seq fastq files were randomly downsampled with Seqtk 1.3 to test the effect of sequencing depth on detected clonotypes. TCRdb applied fastp at Q25 and MiXCR to the public reads, then kept only in-frame beta chains. Entries that share a CDR3 protein sequence are merged under the most common genes and DNA. TCRdb, rather than the study authors, made the V and J calls. This sample has some 130,000 distinct CDR3 sequences in its table, and roughly 13% of those were observed once. The top ten clones comprise 7.5% to 9.5% of the sample.

The germline V gene gives CDR1 as MDHEN and CDR2 as SYDVKM. Counted from cysteine to phenylalanine, this CDR3 has 16 amino acids. Of all the DNA, just the CDR3 is kept, 48 bases in frame from base 1. Every patient had bone marrow sampled at the time of active disease. Ficoll-Hypaque density gradient centrifugation was used to isolate the bone marrow mononuclear cells. Myeloma plasma cells were removed and CD138-negative cells were obtained by negative selection following labeling with CD138 magnetic microbeads on a MACS separator. Flow cytometry on an Attune NxT with CD138 antibodies was used to check the purity of the isolated cells. TRIzol reagent was used to extract total RNA, which was then quantified with a NanoDrop spectrophotometer. Paired RNA-seq and IR-seq were performed on the CD138-negative bone marrow sample of each patient.

The chain is assembled from TRBV28 and TRBJ2-7; the D gene is perhaps TRBD2, from 6 matching bases. Input material: a population of CD138-negative cells sorted from bone marrow. Sample cell subset or site, as interpreted from the label and publication: bone marrow mononuclear cells depleted of CD138+ plasma/myeloma cells by negative magnetic selection. This TCR was recovered from a donor at least 40 years old with multiple myeloma. The DNA is as follows: TGTGCCAGCAGTACCTCGGGCGGGACTCGGAGCTACGCGCAGTACTTC. Translated, it gives CASSTSGGTRSYAQYF.